This TCR beta chain emerged from a study of CD8 T cells in Susac syndrome. This CDR3 has 16 residues. Looked up from germline, CDR1 is LGHNA and CDR2 is YNFKEQ. V lost 3 bases to trimming and J lost 8 bases, with 20 bases between them. When the RNA was reverse transcribed, random hexamers were used with an input of 0.5 to 1 ug. TCR beta CDR3 was amplified by immunoSEQ multiplex PCR. This amplification extended across 54 Vbeta and 13 Jbeta segments. TCRdb reanalysed the immunoSEQ multiplex PCR reads using MiXCR and keeps one entry per CDR3 protein. Of 150,000 to 200,000 distinct CDR3 sequences in the sample, about 92% were seen once.

The sample was CD4+ T cells from PBMCs. The genes are TRBV4-2 and TRBJ2-1, with D perhaps matching TRBD2 (5 bases). The TCR comes from a human donor in good health. CDR3 DNA: TGTGCCAGCAGCCAGGATCCCTACCGCACCGGGGATGAGCAGTTCTTC. Translation gives CASSQDPYRTGDEQFF.